Listed below are T cell receptor beta chains from one sample, sequenced in a study of CD8 T cells in ankylosing spondylitis. A single record per CDR3 protein comes from TCRdb applying MiXCR to the 5' RACE reads. This table holds 100,000 to 150,000 distinct CDR3 sequences, about 15% found once. Sequenced input: blood, either unsorted or a sorted T cell fraction (not recorded which). These receptors were taken from a male donor with ankylosing spondylitis. Both conserved end residues are part of each CDR3. A D gene is named only where the DNA matches it firmly. Rows give clone size only sometimes, using once, few, many, or a class for an expanded clone.

>.|.|TRBJ2-1|TRBV30
TGTGCCTGGATGCTCGGGACTTACAATGAGCAGTTCTTC
CAWMLGTYNEQFF
>TRBD1|few|TRBJ2-1|TRBV2
TGTGCCAGCAGCTGGACAGGTGTATTGGATGAGCAGTTCTTC
CASSWTGVLDEQFF
>TRBD2|.|TRBJ2-1|TRBV7-9
TGTGCCAGCAGCCTAAGGGGGGGACTAGCGTACAATGAGCAGTTCTTC
CASSLRGGLAYNEQFF
>.|few|TRBJ2-3|TRBV27
TGTGCCAGCAGTTTATCGTCCCCAGATACGCAGTATTTT
CASSLSSPDTQYF
>TRBD1|few|TRBJ2-7|TRBV12-3/TRBV12-4
TGTGCCAGCAGTCCCGGACAGGGGGCAATCGGCACCGAGCAGTACTTC
CASSPGQGAIGTEQYF
>.|few|TRBJ1-5|TRBV11-2
TGTGCCAGCAGCTTACAGGATTATAGCAATCAGCCCCAGCATTTT
CASSLQDYSNQPQHF
>.|.|TRBJ2-7|TRBV9
TGTGCCAGCAGCGTAGGCGGCTCATTCTACGAGCAGTACTTC
CASSVGGSFYEQYF
>.|few|TRBJ2-5|TRBV7-8
TGTGCCAGCAGCTTAGCCCAGGGTGTGGGAAAAGAGACCCAGTACTTC
CASSLAQGVGKETQYF
>.|few|TRBJ2-1|TRBV24-1
TGTGCCACCAGTGACCACTCCTCCCGGTCTAGGGATGAGCAGTTCTTC
CATSDHSSRSRDEQFF
>.|few|TRBJ2-7|TRBV27
TGTGCCAGCAGCCTAGCTTATGCCTACGAGCAGTACTTC
CASSLAYAYEQYF
>.|.|TRBJ2-1|TRBV24-1
TGTGCCACCAGTGAATTGACTAGTGGCAATGAGCAGTTCTTC
CATSELTSGNEQFF
>TRBD2|few|TRBJ2-2|TRBV3-1
TGTGCCAGCAGCCCCGTCCTAGCGGGAGTGGCCGGGGAGCTGTTTTTT
CASSPVLAGVAGELFF
>TRBD1|.|TRBJ2-5|TRBV20-1
TGCAGTGCTAGAGATCTCCAGGGGGTGGGAGCAGAGACCCAGTACTTC
CSARDLQGVGAETQYF
>TRBD2|.|TRBJ2-3|TRBV5-1
TGCGCCAGCAGCTTCGATTCGACTAGCGAGACCACAGATACGCAGTATTTT
CASSFDSTSETTDTQYF
>TRBD2|few|TRBJ2-7|TRBV4-1
TGCGCCAGCAGCCTCGTAGCGGGAGGCGCTTACGAGCAGTACTTC
CASSLVAGGAYEQYF
>TRBD2|few|TRBJ2-7|TRBV28
TGTGCCAGCAGTTTTAGCGGGAGTATCCACGAGCAGTACTTC
CASSFSGSIHEQYF
>TRBD1|.|TRBJ2-2|TRBV28
TGTGCCAGCAGTTTTCTACAGGGGGAAGTCGGGGAGCTGTTTTTT
CASSFLQGEVGELFF
>.|.|TRBJ2-1|TRBV4-3
TGCGCCAGCAGCCAAGATGGGCGTGAGCAGTTCTTC
CASSQDGREQFF
>.|.|TRBJ2-7|TRBV19
TGTGCCAGTAGTATCCGGGACGGACCCTACGAGCAGTACTTC
CASSIRDGPYEQYF
>TRBD1|.|TRBJ2-1|TRBV4-1
TGCGCCAGCAGCCATCATTCCGGACAGGGGGGTCCCAATGAGCAGTTCTTC
CASSHHSGQGGPNEQFF
>TRBD2|.|TRBJ2-5|TRBV6-2/TRBV6-3
TGTGCCAGCAGTTGGACTAGCGGAACACTACAAGAGACCCAGTACTTC
CASSWTSGTLQETQYF
>TRBD1|.|TRBJ1-5|TRBV5-5
TGTGCCAGCAGCTTGACAGAGGGGGCTCAGCCCCAGCATTTT
CASSLTEGAQPQHF